These 3 T cell receptor beta chains were all obtained from the same sample, sequenced in a study of CD8 T cells in Susac syndrome. Reverse transcription used roughly 0.5 to 1 ug RNA and random hexamers. In TCRdb, the immunoSEQ multiplex PCR reads were re-called with MiXCR into one record per CDR3 protein. The table includes about 71,000 distinct CDR3 sequences, roughly 93% detected once. The material sequenced was CD4+ T cells from PBMCs. Source of these receptors: a human donor with Susac syndrome.

The genes are TRBV6-1 and TRBJ2-3; TRBD2 matches at 9 bases. The V segment lost 0 bases and the J segment 8 bases; nucleotides outside the gene matches: 9. The length of the CDR3 is 16 residues. CDR1 and CDR2 from the germline V gene are MNHNS and SASEGT. The CDR3 DNA reads TGTGCCAGCAGTGAAGCGCTTCTAGCGGGGCAGGGTACGCAGTATTTT. Translated: CASSEALLAGQGTQYF.

V is TRBV10-3 and J is TRBJ2-7, with 11 bases lining up with TRBD1. Germline lookup yields CDR1 ENHRY and CDR2 SYGVKD. V was clipped by 5 bases and J by 3 bases; unmatched bases: 15. The CDR3 totals 18 residues. Written as DNA, the CDR3 is TGTGCCATCAGTTGGACAGGGGGCGAAGTAACGACAAGCTACGAGCAGTACTTC. Translation: CAISWTGGEVTTSYEQYF.

V usage is TRBV5-1 and J usage is TRBJ1-5; TRBD1 aligns across 9 bases. The J segment lost 7 bases and the V segment lost 4 bases, leaving 6 bases of the junction unmatched. The CDR3 runs 14 residues. Per the germline V gene, CDR1 is SGHRS and CDR2 is YFSETQ. The CDR3 coding sequence is TGCGCCAGCAGCCCCGGGACAGGGCGGCAGCCCCAGCATTTT. Its protein is CASSPGTGRQPQHF.